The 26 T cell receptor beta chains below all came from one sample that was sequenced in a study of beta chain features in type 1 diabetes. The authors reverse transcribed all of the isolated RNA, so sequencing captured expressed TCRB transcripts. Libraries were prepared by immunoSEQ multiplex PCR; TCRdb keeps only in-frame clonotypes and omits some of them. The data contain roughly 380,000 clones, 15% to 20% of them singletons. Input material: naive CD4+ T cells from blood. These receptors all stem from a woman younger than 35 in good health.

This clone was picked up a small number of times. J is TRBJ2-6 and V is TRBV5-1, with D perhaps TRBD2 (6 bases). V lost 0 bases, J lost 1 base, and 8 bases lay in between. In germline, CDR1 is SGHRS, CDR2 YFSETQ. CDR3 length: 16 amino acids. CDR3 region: CASSLAAGSGANVLTF. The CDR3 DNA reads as TGCGCCAGCAGCTTGGCCGCGGGGTCTGGGGCCAACGTCCTGACTTTC.

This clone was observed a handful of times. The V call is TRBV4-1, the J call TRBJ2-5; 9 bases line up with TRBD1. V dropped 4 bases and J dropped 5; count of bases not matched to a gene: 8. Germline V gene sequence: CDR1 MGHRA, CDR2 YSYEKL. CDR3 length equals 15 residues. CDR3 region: CASSPNTGGAETQYF. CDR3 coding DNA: TGCGCCAGCAGCCCCAACACAGGGGGCGCGGAGACCCAGTACTTC.

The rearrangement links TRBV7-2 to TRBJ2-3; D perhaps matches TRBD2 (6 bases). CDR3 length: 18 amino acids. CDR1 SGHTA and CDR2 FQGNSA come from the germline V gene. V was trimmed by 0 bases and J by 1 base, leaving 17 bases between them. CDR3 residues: CASSLANPGLVGTDTQYF. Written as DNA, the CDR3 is TGTGCCAGCAGCTTAGCCAATCCGGGACTGGTCGGCACAGATACGCAGTATTTT.

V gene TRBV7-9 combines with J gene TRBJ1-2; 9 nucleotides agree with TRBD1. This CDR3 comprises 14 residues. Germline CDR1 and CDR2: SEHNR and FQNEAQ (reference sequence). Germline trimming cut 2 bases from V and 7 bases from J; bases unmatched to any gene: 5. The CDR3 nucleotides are TGTGCCAGCAGCTTATTCTACAGGGGGCTTGGCTACACCTTC. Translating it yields CASSLFYRGLGYTF.

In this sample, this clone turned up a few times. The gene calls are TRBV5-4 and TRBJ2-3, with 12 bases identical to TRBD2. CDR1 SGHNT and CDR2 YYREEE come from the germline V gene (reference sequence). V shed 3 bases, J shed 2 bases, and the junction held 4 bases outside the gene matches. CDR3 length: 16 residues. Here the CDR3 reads CASSSLAGGHTDTQYF. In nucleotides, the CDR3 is TGTGCCAGCAGCTCTCTAGCGGGGGGGCACACAGATACGCAGTATTTT.

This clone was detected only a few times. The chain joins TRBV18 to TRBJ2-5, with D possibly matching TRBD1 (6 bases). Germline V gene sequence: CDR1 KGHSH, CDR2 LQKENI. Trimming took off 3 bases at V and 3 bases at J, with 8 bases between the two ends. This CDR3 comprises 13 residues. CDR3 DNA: TGTGCCAGCTCACCCCGACAGGAAGAGACCCAGTACTTC. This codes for CASSPRQEETQYF.

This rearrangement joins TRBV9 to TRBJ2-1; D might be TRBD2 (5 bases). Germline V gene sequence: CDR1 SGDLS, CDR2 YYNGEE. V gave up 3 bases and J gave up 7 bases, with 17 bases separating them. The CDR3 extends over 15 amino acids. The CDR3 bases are TGTGCCAGCAGCGACGACCCCCATAGAGGGAATGAGCAGTTCTTC. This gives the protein CASSDDPHRGNEQFF.

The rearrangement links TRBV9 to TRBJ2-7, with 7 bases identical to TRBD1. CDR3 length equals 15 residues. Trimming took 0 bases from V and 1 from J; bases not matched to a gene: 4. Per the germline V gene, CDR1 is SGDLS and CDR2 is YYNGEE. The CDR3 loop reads CASSVGGQESYEQYF. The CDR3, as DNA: TGTGCCAGCAGCGTAGGTGGACAGGAGTCCTACGAGCAGTACTTC. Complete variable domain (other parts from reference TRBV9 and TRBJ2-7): DSGVTQTPKHLITATGQRVTLRCSPRSGDLSVYWYQQSLDQGLQFLIQYYNGEERAKGNILERFSAQQFPDLHSELNLSSLELGDSALYFCASSVGGQESYEQYFGPGTRLTVT.

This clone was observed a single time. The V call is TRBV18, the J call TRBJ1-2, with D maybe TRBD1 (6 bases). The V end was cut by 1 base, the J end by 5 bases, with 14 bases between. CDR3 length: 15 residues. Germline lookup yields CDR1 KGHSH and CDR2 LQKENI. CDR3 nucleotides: TGTGCCAGCTCACCACAAGACAGGTCGGCATATGGCTACACCTTC. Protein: CASSPQDRSAYGYTF.

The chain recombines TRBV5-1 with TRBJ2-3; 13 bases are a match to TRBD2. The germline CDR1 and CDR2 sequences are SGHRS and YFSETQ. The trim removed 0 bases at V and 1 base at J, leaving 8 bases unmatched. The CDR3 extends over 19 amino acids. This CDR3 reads CASSLEGLAGRGGTDTQYF. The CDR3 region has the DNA TGCGCCAGCAGCTTGGAGGGACTAGCGGGACGAGGGGGCACAGATACGCAGTATTTT.

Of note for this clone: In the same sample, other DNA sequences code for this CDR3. CDR3 sequence (DNA): TGTGCCAGCAGCTCTCGGGACACTGAAGCTTTCTTT. It yields the protein CASSSRDTEAFF. The rearrangement links TRBV6-6 to TRBJ1-1; D ambiguous. Germline lookup yields CDR1 MNHNY and CDR2 SVGAGI (reference sequence). The CDR3 runs to 12 residues. Trimming removed 6 bases from V and 3 bases from J, with 8 bases in between.

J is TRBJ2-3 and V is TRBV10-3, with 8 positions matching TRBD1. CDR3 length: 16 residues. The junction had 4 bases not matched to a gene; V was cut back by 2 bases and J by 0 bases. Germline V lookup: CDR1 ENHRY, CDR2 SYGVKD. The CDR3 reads CAISEGRTGSTDTQYF. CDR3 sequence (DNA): TGTGCCATCAGTGAGGGTAGGACAGGGAGCACAGATACGCAGTATTTT.

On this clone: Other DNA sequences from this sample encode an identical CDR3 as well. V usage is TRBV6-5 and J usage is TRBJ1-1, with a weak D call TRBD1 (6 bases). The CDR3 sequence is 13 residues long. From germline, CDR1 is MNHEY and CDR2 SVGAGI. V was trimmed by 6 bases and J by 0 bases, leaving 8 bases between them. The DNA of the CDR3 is TGTGCCAGCAGGCAGGGGATGAACACTGAAGCTTTCTTT. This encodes CASRQGMNTEAFF.

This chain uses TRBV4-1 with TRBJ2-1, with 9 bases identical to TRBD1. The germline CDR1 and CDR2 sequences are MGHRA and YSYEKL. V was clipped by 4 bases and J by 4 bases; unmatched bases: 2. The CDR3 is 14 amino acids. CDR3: CASSPGTGYNEQFF. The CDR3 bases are TGCGCCAGCAGCCCCGGGACAGGGTACAATGAGCAGTTCTTC.

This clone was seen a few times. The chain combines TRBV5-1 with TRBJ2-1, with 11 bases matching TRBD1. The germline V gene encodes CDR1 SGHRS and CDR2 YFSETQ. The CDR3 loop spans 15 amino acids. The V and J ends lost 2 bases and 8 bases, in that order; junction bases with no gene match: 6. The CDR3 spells CASSFRTGGIDEQFF. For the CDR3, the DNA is TGCGCCAGCAGCTTCCGGACAGGGGGCATCGATGAGCAGTTCTTC.

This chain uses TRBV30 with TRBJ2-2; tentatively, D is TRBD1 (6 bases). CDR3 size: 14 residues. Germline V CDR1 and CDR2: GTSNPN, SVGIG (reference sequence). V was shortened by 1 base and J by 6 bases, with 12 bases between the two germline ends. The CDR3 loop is CAWSGQALSGELFF. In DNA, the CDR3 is TGTGCCTGGAGTGGACAGGCCCTCTCCGGGGAGCTGTTTTTT.

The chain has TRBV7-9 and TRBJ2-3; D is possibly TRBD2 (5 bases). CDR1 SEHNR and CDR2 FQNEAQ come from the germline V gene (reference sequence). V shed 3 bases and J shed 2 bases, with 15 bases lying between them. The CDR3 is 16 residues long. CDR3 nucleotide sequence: TGTGCCAGCAGCTTTGGACTCAGCTATGACACAGATACGCAGTATTTT. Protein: CASSFGLSYDTDTQYF.

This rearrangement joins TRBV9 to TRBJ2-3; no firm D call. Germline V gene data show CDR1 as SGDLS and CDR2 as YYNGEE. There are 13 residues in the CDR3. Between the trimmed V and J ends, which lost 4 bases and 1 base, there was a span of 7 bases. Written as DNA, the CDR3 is TGTGCCAGCAGCCAGCGAGGCACAGATACGCAGTATTTT. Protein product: CASSQRGTDTQYF.

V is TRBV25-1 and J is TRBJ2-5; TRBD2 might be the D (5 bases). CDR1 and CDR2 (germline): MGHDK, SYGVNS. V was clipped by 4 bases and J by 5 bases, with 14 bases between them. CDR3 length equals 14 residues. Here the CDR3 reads CASSGRTAGETQYF. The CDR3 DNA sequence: TGTGCCAGCAGTGGGAGGACTGCTGGGGAGACCCAGTACTTC.

The DNA for the CDR3 is TGTGCCAGCAGTCCCTCCGCTGTTCGCGCACCCTACGAGCAGTACTTC. This encodes CASSPSAVRAPYEQYF. The chain carries TRBV6-6 and TRBJ2-7; D is uncertain. This CDR3 has 16 residues. Germline lookup yields CDR1 MNHNY and CDR2 SVGAGI (reference sequence). Trimming left V 5 bases short and J 2 bases short, with 19 bases between.

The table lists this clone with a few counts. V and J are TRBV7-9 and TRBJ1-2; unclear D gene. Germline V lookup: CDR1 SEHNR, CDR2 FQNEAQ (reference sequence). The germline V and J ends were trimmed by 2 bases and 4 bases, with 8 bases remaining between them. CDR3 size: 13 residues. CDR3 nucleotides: TGTGCCAGCAGCTTACAGTCAACCTATGGCTACACCTTC. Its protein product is CASSLQSTYGYTF.

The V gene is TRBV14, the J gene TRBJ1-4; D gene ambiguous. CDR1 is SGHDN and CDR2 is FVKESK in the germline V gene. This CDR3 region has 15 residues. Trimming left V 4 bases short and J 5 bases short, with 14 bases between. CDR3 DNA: TGTGCCAGCAGCCTTGGGCGACATGGAAATGAAAAACTGTTTTTT. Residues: CASSLGRHGNEKLFF. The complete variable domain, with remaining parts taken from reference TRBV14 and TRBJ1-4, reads EAGVTQFPSHSVIEKGQTVTLRCDPISGHDNLYWYRRVMGKEIKFLLHFVKESKQDESGMPNNRFLAERTGGTYSTLKVQPAELEDSGVYFCASSLGRHGNEKLFFGSGTQLSVL.

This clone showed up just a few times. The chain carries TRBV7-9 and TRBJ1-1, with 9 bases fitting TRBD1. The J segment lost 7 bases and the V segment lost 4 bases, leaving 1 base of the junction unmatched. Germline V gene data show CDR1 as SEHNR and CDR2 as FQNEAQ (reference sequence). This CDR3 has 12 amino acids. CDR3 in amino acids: CASSSGQGEAFF. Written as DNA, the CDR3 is TGTGCCAGCAGCTCGGGACAGGGTGAAGCTTTCTTT.

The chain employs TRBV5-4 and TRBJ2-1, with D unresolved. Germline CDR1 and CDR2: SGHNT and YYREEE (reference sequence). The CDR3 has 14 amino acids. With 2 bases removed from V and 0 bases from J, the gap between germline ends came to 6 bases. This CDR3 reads CASSFYSSYNEQFF. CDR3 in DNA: TGTGCCAGCAGCTTTTATAGCTCCTACAATGAGCAGTTCTTC.

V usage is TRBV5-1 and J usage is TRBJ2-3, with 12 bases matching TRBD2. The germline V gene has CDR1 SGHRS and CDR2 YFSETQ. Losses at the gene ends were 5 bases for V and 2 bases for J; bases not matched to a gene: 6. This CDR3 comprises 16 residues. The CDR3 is CASRPWTSGATDTQYF. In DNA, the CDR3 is TGCGCCAGCAGGCCGTGGACTAGCGGGGCCACAGATACGCAGTATTTT. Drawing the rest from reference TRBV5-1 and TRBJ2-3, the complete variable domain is KAGVTQTPRYLIKTRGQQVTLSCSPISGHRSVSWYQQTPGQGLQFLFEYFSETQRNKGNFPGRFSGRQFSNSRSEMNVSTLELGDSALYLCASRPWTSGATDTQYFGPGTRLTVL.

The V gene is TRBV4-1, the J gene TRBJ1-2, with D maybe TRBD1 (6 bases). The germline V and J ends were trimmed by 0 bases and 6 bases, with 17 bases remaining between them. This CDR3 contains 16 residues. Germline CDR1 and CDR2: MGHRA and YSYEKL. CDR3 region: CASSQEGTGTLDGYTF. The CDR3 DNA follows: TGCGCCAGCAGCCAAGAAGGGACCGGGACACTGGATGGCTACACCTTC.